The 5 T cell receptor beta chains given below trace back to one sample, sequenced in a study of T cells after yellow fever vaccination. TCRdb processed the 5' RACE reads anew with MiXCR; each CDR3 protein has one entry. The table lists around 530,000 distinct CDR3 sequences, 17% of them singletons. This specimen consisted of PBMCs, obtained 5 days after the first yellow fever vaccination. These receptors all stem from a man between 18 and 29 years old who received the YFV17D yellow fever vaccine.

In this sample, this clonotype turned up many times. This rearrangement joins TRBV7-2 to TRBJ2-2; D uncertain. Germline CDR1 and CDR2: SGHTA and FQGNSA. V was trimmed by 6 bases and J by 4 bases, leaving 3 bases between them. The CDR3 loop spans 11 amino acids. CDR3 bases: TGTGCCAGCAGACGCACCGGGGAGCTGTTTTTT. As protein: CASRRTGELFF.

J is TRBJ2-7 and V is TRBV6-2 or TRBV6-3; D is ambiguous. Per germline, CDR1 MNHEY and CDR2 SVGEGT. CDR3 length: 14 amino acids. V was pared by 0 bases and J by 4 bases, with 10 bases between. CDR3 DNA sequence: TGTGCCAGCAGTTACTCTGGCAGCGCTTACGAGCAGTACGTC. Translating gives CASSYSGSAYEQYV.

About this clonotype itself: A read error may account for a junction end that differs from germline. The rearrangement joins TRBV7-9 to TRBJ1-2, with D unresolved. Germline V gene data show CDR1 as SEHNR and CDR2 as FQNEAQ (reference sequence). This CDR3 comprises 14 residues. DNA for the CDR3: TGTGCCGGCAGCTTCTGGGCGGTGGATTATGGCTACACCTTC. This codes for CAGSFWAVDYGYTF.

The chain recombines TRBV20-1 with TRBJ2-1, with 11 bases aligning to TRBD1. CDR3 size: 11 residues. Germline lookup yields CDR1 DFQATT and CDR2 SNEGSKA (reference sequence). V trimming: 8 bases; J trimming: 8 bases; junction bases outside the gene matches: 2. CDR3 nucleotide sequence: TGCAGTCCGGGACAGGGGGATGAGCAGTTCTTC. It is translated as CSPGQGDEQFF.

This chain connects TRBV29-1 to TRBJ1-1; no reliable D call. Trimming took 8 bases from V and 1 from J, leaving 11 bases between them. CDR3 length: 12 amino acids. Germline V lookup: CDR1 SQVTM, CDR2 ANQGSEA. DNA for the CDR3: TGCAGCACCCGGGAGGGGAACACTGAAGCTTTCTTT. Encoded protein: CSTREGNTEAFF. The complete variable domain, with remaining parts taken from reference TRBV29-1 and TRBJ1-1, reads SAVISQKPSRDICQRGTSLTIQCQVDSQVTMMFWYRQQPGQSLTLIATANQGSEATYESGFVIDKFPISRPNLTFSTLTVSNMSPEDSSIYLCSTREGNTEAFFGQGTRLTVV.